Presented here are 16 T cell receptor beta chains from one specimen sequenced in a study of cytomegalovirus exposure and HLA in healthy donors. With 60 Vbeta and 13 Jbeta primers, the PCR was carried out. Here immunoSEQ multiplex PCR was the method, and the copy in TCRdb shows in-frame clones only, minus some. The repertoire holds 100,000 to 150,000 clones, over 60% seen once, with roughly 2% in the top ten. Sequenced: PBMCs. The receptors derive from a man aged 18 to 30 in good health and CMV-seronegative.

This chain connects TRBV13 to TRBJ1-4, with TRBD1 matching 7 bases. The germline V gene has CDR1 PRHDT and CDR2 FYEKMQ (reference sequence). Unmatched junction bases numbered 11, after V lost 3 bases and J lost 4 bases. The length of the CDR3 is 17 residues. In DNA form, the CDR3 reads TGTGCCAGCAGCTTGAGGCCAGGGGGAAGTGGTAATGAAAAACTGTTTTTT. It translates to CASSLRPGGSGNEKLFF.

The chain couples TRBV7-9 to TRBJ2-3; D is perhaps TRBD2 (6 bases). Per the germline V gene, CDR1 is SEHNR and CDR2 is FQNEAQ (reference sequence). The CDR3 spans 14 residues. Trimming removed 5 bases at V and 3 bases at J, with 12 bases between. CDR3 DNA: TGTGCCAGCAGCCTTACGGGAGTAACAGATACGCAGTATTTT. Translating it yields CASSLTGVTDTQYF.

The J gene is TRBJ1-1, the V gene TRBV9; no reliable D call. The germline gives CDR1 SGDLS, CDR2 YYNGEE. CDR3 length: 14 residues. V shed 0 bases and J shed 1 base, with 7 bases lying between them. Written as DNA, the CDR3 is TGTGCCAGCAGCGTAGGTCGAGAGAACACTGAAGCTTTCTTT. It encodes CASSVGRENTEAFF.

J is TRBJ1-1 and V is TRBV5-1; D is undetermined. The V end was cut by 0 bases, the J end by 5 bases, with 26 bases between. Germline loops: CDR1 SGHRS, CDR2 YFSETQ. The CDR3 covers 19 residues. Here the CDR3 reads CASSLARWRLVLDGTEAFF. CDR3 in DNA: TGCGCCAGCAGCTTGGCCCGATGGAGGCTAGTCCTTGATGGGACTGAAGCTTTCTTT.

The chain couples TRBV6-5 to TRBJ2-7; 9 bases match TRBD2. Germline-derived CDR1 and CDR2 are MNHEY and SVGAGI. V dropped 2 bases and J dropped 3; count of bases not matched to a gene: 2. This CDR3 region has 14 residues. The CDR3 sequence is CASSYGTSHYEQYV. The CDR3 region has the DNA TGTGCCAGCAGTTACGGGACTAGCCACTACGAGCAGTACGTC.

The V gene is TRBV7-2, the J gene TRBJ1-4, with TRBD1 identical over 10 bases. Per germline, CDR1 SGHTA and CDR2 FQGNSA. J was trimmed by 8 bases and V by 5 bases; bases with no gene match: 5. The CDR3 is made up of 14 amino acids. DNA of the CDR3: TGTGCCAGCAGCCGACAGGGGGCTTGGGAAAAACTGTTTTTT. Protein sequence: CASSRQGAWEKLFF. The full variable domain, in which reference TRBV7-2 and TRBJ1-4 provide the parts outside the CDR3, is GAGVSQSPSNKVTEKGKDVELRCDPISGHTALYWYRQSLGQGLEFLIYFQGNSAPDKSGLPSDRFSAERTGGSVSTLTIQRTQQEDSAVYLCASSRQGAWEKLFFGSGTQLSVL.

The rearrangement links TRBV28 to TRBJ2-7, with TRBD2 matching 9 bases. The ends lost 3 bases at V and 2 bases at J; junction bases unmatched: 11. CDR3 size: 17 residues. The germline CDR1 and CDR2 sequences are MDHEN and SYDVKM. The CDR3, as DNA: TGTGCCAGCAGTTTCGTGGGGGGGGCTAGCGGGACCTACGAGCAGTACTTC. Its translation is CASSFVGGASGTYEQYF.

This clone was observed a few times. The J gene is TRBJ2-5, the V gene TRBV13; possible D gene TRBD1, 5 bases. This CDR3 contains 15 residues. The V end lost 3 bases, the J end lost 2 bases, and 13 bases lay between the germline ends. Looked up from germline, CDR1 is PRHDT and CDR2 is FYEKMQ (reference sequence). CDR3 region: CASSLDTGAQETQYF. DNA of the CDR3: TGTGCCAGCAGCTTGGATACAGGAGCTCAAGAGACCCAGTACTTC.

The chain recombines TRBV27 with TRBJ1-5, with D hard to call. Trimming pared 1 base from V and 5 bases from J, leaving 6 bases between. Germline CDR1 MNHEY, CDR2 SMNVEV (reference sequence). CDR3 size: 13 residues. The CDR3 DNA is TGTGCCAGCAGTTTATTCCTTGATCAGCCCCAGCATTTT. It encodes CASSLFLDQPQHF.

The CDR3 DNA reads TGTGCCAGCAGTTACTCCCTGGGGGCATACGAGCAGTACTTC. It codes for CASSYSLGAYEQYF. The V gene is TRBV6-5, the J gene TRBJ2-7, with D possibly being TRBD1 (6 bases). CDR1 and CDR2 (germline): MNHEY, SVGAGI. The CDR3 length is 14 residues. Trimming shortened V by 0 bases and J by 4 bases, and 10 bases separated the two germline ends.

V is TRBV5-1 and J is TRBJ2-1, with D hard to call. The CDR3 has 16 residues. The germline CDR1 and CDR2 sequences are SGHRS and YFSETQ. V was cut by 0 bases and J by 5 bases, with 15 bases left in between. Written as DNA, the CDR3 is TGCGCCAGCAGCTTGGGGTACGGTGGGCCGGACAATGAGCAGTTCTTC. Its protein product is CASSLGYGGPDNEQFF.

The chain is built from TRBV13 and TRBJ2-4, with TRBD1 matching over 8 bases. Trimming at V came to 4 bases and at J to 3 bases, leaving 8 bases not matched to a gene. Germline CDR1 is PRHDT and CDR2 is FYEKMQ (reference sequence). This CDR3 is 16 amino acids long. The CDR3 DNA reads as TGTGCCAGCAGCTCGGGAACAGGGGGTTTCAAAAACATTCAGTACTTC. It encodes CASSSGTGGFKNIQYF.

V is TRBV14 and J is TRBJ2-2; 9 bases are a match to TRBD2. Trimming took 1 base from V and 6 from J; bases not matched to a gene: 9. The CDR3 runs 17 residues. Germline V gene sequence: CDR1 SGHDN, CDR2 FVKESK. CDR3 DNA: TGTGCCAGCAGCCAAGGGCGGGAGGGGCGACTCCCCGGGGAGCTGTTTTTT. This gives the protein CASSQGREGRLPGELFF. Full variable domain (outside the CDR3, taken from reference TRBV14 and TRBJ2-2): EAGVTQFPSHSVIEKGQTVTLRCDPISGHDNLYWYRRVMGKEIKFLLHFVKESKQDESGMPNNRFLAERTGGTYSTLKVQPAELEDSGVYFCASSQGREGRLPGELFFGEGSRLTVL.

The chain employs TRBV2 and TRBJ1-5, with TRBD1 matching over 8 bases. Losses at the gene ends were 1 base for V and 7 bases for J; bases not matched to a gene: 3. The germline gives CDR1 SNHLY, CDR2 FYNNEI. The CDR3 sequence is 14 residues long. This CDR3 reads CASSEEQGDQPQHF. In DNA, the CDR3 is TGTGCCAGCAGTGAAGAACAGGGGGACCAGCCCCAGCATTTT. The full variable domain, its missing parts supplied by reference TRBV2 and TRBJ1-5, is EPEVTQTPSHQVTQMGQEVILRCVPISNHLYFYWYRQILGQKVEFLVSFYNNEISEKSEIFDDQFSVERPDGSNFTLKIRSTKLEDSAMYFCASSEEQGDQPQHFGDGTRLSIL.

The CDR3 here is CASSLMDSSQPQHF. The CDR3 nucleotides read TGTGCCAGCTCACTTATGGACTCGTCTCAGCCCCAGCATTTT. This chain uses TRBV18 with TRBJ1-5, with D uncertain. V was trimmed by 4 bases and J by 6 bases, leaving 13 bases between them. Germline loops: CDR1 KGHSH, CDR2 LQKENI. This CDR3 comprises 14 residues.

The rearrangement joins TRBV14 to TRBJ2-1; 9 bases line up with TRBD2. The CDR3 has 15 amino acids. The V and J ends lost 5 bases and 4 bases, in that order; junction bases with no gene match: 6. CDR1 and CDR2 from the germline V gene are SGHDN and FVKESK. The CDR3 nucleotides are TGTGCCAGCAGCGCCGGACTAGCGCCTTACAATGAGCAGTTCTTC. Translated: CASSAGLAPYNEQFF. The complete variable domain, with remaining parts taken from reference TRBV14 and TRBJ2-1, reads EAGVTQFPSHSVIEKGQTVTLRCDPISGHDNLYWYRRVMGKEIKFLLHFVKESKQDESGMPNNRFLAERTGGTYSTLKVQPAELEDSGVYFCASSAGLAPYNEQFFGPGTRLTVL.